A selection of T cell receptor beta chains follows, all from one sample in a study of sequential checkpoint blockade in melanoma. TCRdb keeps only in-frame clones here, not all; method: immunoSEQ multiplex PCR. The sample contains about 40,000 clones, 75% to 90% of which appear only once. The sample was CD8+ T cells sorted from blood (inferred from file names), taken from a patient given nivolumab and ipilimumab in sequence. These TCRs come from a human donor with melanoma. Each CDR3 is given with its conserved first and last residue. Each record gives: D gene, V gene, clone size, J gene, CDR3 DNA, CDR3 protein. A D gene is named only where the DNA matches it firmly. Size is stated for part of the rows, as once, few or many counts, or as a class when the clone is expanded.

TRBD1	TRBV19	.	TRBJ1-5	TGTGCCAGTAGTATCGGACAGGGCTTCACGGGCCAGCATTTT	CASSIGQGFTGQHF
TRBD1	TRBV9	once	TRBJ1-1	TGTGCCAGCAGCGTAGGATGGGGGACAGGGAATAATGAAGCTTTCTTT	CASSVGWGTGNNEAFF
.	TRBV28	.	TRBJ2-2	TGTGCCAGCAGTTACAGGGAATTCGCCGGGGAGCTGTTTTTT	CASSYREFAGELFF
.	TRBV6-6	.	TRBJ1-1	TGTGCCAGCAGTTACGGTGGGGCTACTGAAGCTTTCTTT	CASSYGGATEAFF
.	TRBV4-1	.	TRBJ1-2	TGCGCCAGCAGCCAAGTTGCAGGGTCGGACTATGGCTACACCTTC	CASSQVAGSDYGYTF
TRBD1	TRBV7-9	.	TRBJ1-1	TGTGCCAGCAGCACGAGGACAGGGGTTTGGTCTGAAGCTTTCTTT	CASSTRTGVWSEAFF
.	TRBV9	.	TRBJ2-1	TGTGCCAGCAGCGCGGGACTCCAACACAATGAGCAGTTCTTC	CASSAGLQHNEQFF
.	TRBV5-1	.	TRBJ2-5	TGCGCCAGCAGCTTCGTCTGGGGCTTACAAGAGACCCAGTACTTC	CASSFVWGLQETQYF
TRBD1	TRBV28	few	TRBJ2-7	TGTGCCAGCAGCTTAAGACAGGGGACGTACTACGAGCAGTACTTC	CASSLRQGTYYEQYF
TRBD1	TRBV7-6	.	TRBJ2-1	TGTGCCAGCAGCTACATACTAACGGGACAGGGGCTCTACGGTGAGCAGTTCTTC	CASSYILTGQGLYGEQFF
.	TRBV30	.	TRBJ2-2	TGTGCCTGGAGTGTATCCGCGAACACCGGGGAGCTGTTTTTT	CAWSVSANTGELFF
.	TRBV10-2	.	TRBJ1-1	TGCGCCAGCAGTTTGGGGACATCAGCACTTGAAGCTTTCTTT	CASSLGTSALEAFF
.	TRBV2	.	TRBJ2-1	TGTGCCAGCAGTGAAGCGGTCGGTAGTGAGCAGTTCTTC	CASSEAVGSEQFF
.	TRBV4-3	.	TRBJ2-3	TGCGCCAGCAGCTCTACTAGCATCAATACGCAGTATTTT	CASSSTSINTQYF
.	TRBV19	.	TRBJ1-1	TGTGCCAGTAGTATAAACTTACCCAACACTGAAGCTTTCTTT	CASSINLPNTEAFF
.	TRBV7-2	.	TRBJ2-2	TGTGCCAGCAGCCCATCGAACACCGGGGAGCTGTTTTTT	CASSPSNTGELFF
.	TRBV29-1	.	TRBJ2-1	TGCAGCGTTGAAGCCCCACGTTCGGTGCCGGGGTACAATGAGCAGTTCTTC	CSVEAPRSVPGYNEQFF
TRBD2	TRBV5-4	.	TRBJ2-3	TGTGCCAGCAGCTTCGGGACTAGCGGGAGTACAGATACGCAGTATTTT	CASSFGTSGSTDTQYF
.	TRBV19	.	TRBJ1-5	TGTGCCAGTAAGGGAGCTGGCGGGGAGCCCCAGCATTTT	CASKGAGGEPQHF
TRBD2	TRBV11-2	once	TRBJ2-1	TGTGCCAGCAGCCGCGGGGGTACCTACAATGAGCAGTTCTTC	CASSRGGTYNEQFF
.	TRBV7-9	.	TRBJ2-1	TGTGCCAGCAGCTTACAGGGCAATGAGCAGTTCTTC	CASSLQGNEQFF
.	TRBV9	once	TRBJ2-5	TGTGCCAGCAGTACAGGCGCCGGGACCCAGTACTTC	CASSTGAGTQYF
.	TRBV2	.	TRBJ1-5	TGTGCCAGCAGCGACAGCGCGAATCAGCCCCAGCATTTT	CASSDSANQPQHF
.	TRBV19	.	TRBJ1-2	TGTGCCAGTAGTATGTCGGAGGTCTATGGCTACACCTTC	CASSMSEVYGYTF
TRBD1	TRBV4-3	.	TRBJ1-5	TGCGCCAGCAGCCAAGATTGGCAGGGGGTTCAGCCCCAGCATTTT	CASSQDWQGVQPQHF
.	TRBV13	.	TRBJ1-1	TGTGCCAGCAGCTTAAGGCCAGGCACGAACACTGAAGCTTTCTTT	CASSLRPGTNTEAFF